This T cell receptor beta chain emerged from a study of shared clonotypes between healthy human individuals (dated by TCRdb to 2019 to 2021). The study in broad terms: Two women and three men aged 18 to 49 years were included in the cohort. For each donor, CD4 naive and CD4 memory were each run on three plates, CD8 naive on two plates, and CD8 memory on one plate. To estimate repertoire size and how much clonotypes are shared between individuals, the study performed deep sequencing of blood TCR repertoires from a handful of healthy adults. Libraries were prepared and TCR repertoires were sequenced by different laboratories using diverse techniques, in order to increase sequencing depth and limit assay-specific biases. Leukapheresis yielded between about 0.9 and 9 billion PBMCs per donor.

V trim: 1 base; J trim: 0 bases; unmatched bases: 2. Spanning cysteine to phenylalanine, the CDR3 consists of 16 amino acids. Only the CDR3 DNA is retained, 48 bases long and in frame from the first base. According to the germline V gene, CDR1 reads MDHEN and CDR2 reads SYDVKM. Details on this clone: Its antigen specificity is not known. No much larger clonotype is one base removed from it; base qualities were not supplied. The same CDR3 is also encoded by other DNA sequences in this sample.

Using the deep immunoSEQ assay, TCR CDR3 regions were amplified from genomic DNA by multiplex PCR. Extracted genomic DNA from each cell subset was distributed evenly across all wells of several immunoSEQ 96-well plates, and each plate was treated as a replicate. For sorted subsets, 150 to 250 ng of genomic DNA, equivalent to 25,000 to 30,000 T cell genomes, went into each replicate PCR. Purified libraries were quantified with a Qubit 3.0 fluorometer, sized on a Bioanalyzer 2100, and re-quantified with the KAPA Library Quantification kit. Every immunoSEQ 96-well plate was sequenced on a dedicated single-read 150-cycle Illumina NextSeq 550 flow cell. The paper's data handling went like this. Because only junctional sequences without quality scores were contained in the immunoSEQ output, filtering matching that applied to full-length reads could not be performed. Sequences were annotated with PyIR, a Python wrapper for IgBLAST v1.9, and V/J genes and CDR3 were assigned using IMGT germline references. Reads were filtered out if the reads had weak V/J assignments (E-value above 1e-6), no CDR3, stop codons, out-of-frame junctions, or ambiguous translated residues. V3J clonotypes were defined as sequences sharing an identical inferred V gene, J gene, and CDR3 amino acid sequence. The percentage overlap between two repertoires was calculated by dividing the number of shared unique clonotypes by the size of the smaller repertoire. Richness of each repertoire was evaluated using RTK rarefaction, the Chao1 estimator, and Recon v2.1 estimates of unobserved clonotypes. Generation probabilities were computed with OLGA for all TCRbeta clonotypes obtained by the gDNA method from a handful of donors. The source is immuneACCESS, and TCRdb retained only in-frame sequences with V and J called. Part of the clones is not carried over; for the studies checked, unresolved V genes explain less than half of this, and the remainder is unexplained. The D gene and trimming were derived from the DNA, and the V and J assignments and clone size from that table. The sample includes over a million clones, with about 80% observed a single time. 0.6% to 0.75% of the sample is taken by the ten largest.

Broad study findings and their caveats: Approximately 4.8% of naive CD4, 3% to 3.5% of naive CD8, about 2.1% of memory CD4, and 0.4% of memory CD8 clonotypes were shared across a few donors. Pairwise subsampling led to the expectation that sequencing depth would affect the degree of clonotype sharing among donors. Larger estimated clonotype richness was generally found for naive subsets than for memory subsets. Rarefaction of sorted-subset datasets indicated incomplete sequencing despite the large sequencing depth. Because the study included a small number of donors, the genetic and exposure-history diversity represented was limited. Compared with non-shared clonotypes, the clonotypes found in all four sorted-subset donors had higher generation probabilities. Sampling was restricted to blood, and TCR repertoires in tissues likely differ from the TCR repertoires found in blood.

Healthy HIV-negative adults with no recently reported acute infections or vaccinations were included as donors. Every donor was a Caucasian adult living in Nashville, Tennessee, USA. CD4+ T cells were enriched through magnetic negative selection, after which naive cells were positively selected on CD45RA and the remaining negative fraction served as the memory subset. Blood was obtained by leukapheresis, after which PBMCs were separated by Ficoll-Histopaque density gradient centrifugation and cryopreserved in liquid nitrogen vapor phase. Analytical flow cytometry was used to check the purity and quantity of each magnetically sorted T cell population. Each sorted fraction had its genomic DNA isolated and then quantified by UV absorbance on a Nanodrop 2000c.

The rearrangement joined TRBV28 to TRBJ2-1, with 8 junctional bases fitting TRBD2. This receptor was identified in a man between 18 and 35 years old in good health. Some clones in this sample may be carry-over from other donors' samples. Input material: memory CD4+ T cells from PBMCs. Taken with the paper, the label for cell subset or site translates to: CD45RA-negative fraction. The sequence in DNA is TGTGCCAGCAGTTTATTGGGGACTAGCTCCTACAATGAGCAGTTCTTC. Translated, it reads CASSLLGTSSYNEQFF.